These 27 T cell receptor beta chains share one sample of origin, sequenced in a study of blood T cell repertoires in COVID-19. Measured with immunoSEQ multiplex PCR; TCRdb has only the in-frame clones, and not every one. The sample lists about 130,000 clones, roughly 88% occurring once. Sequenced sample: peripheral blood. These receptors came from a man aged 45-65 years with acute or convalescent COVID-19.

The chain employs TRBV19 and TRBJ1-1, with a possible D match to TRBD1 (5 bases). This CDR3 contains 13 residues. V lost 7 bases and J 3 bases, leaving 12 bases between the germline ends. Germline V gives CDR1 LNHDA, CDR2 SQIVND (reference sequence). CDR3 DNA: TGTGCCAGTACTAGGGACTTATACACTGAAGCTTTCTTT. Protein: CASTRDLYTEAFF.

Concerning this clone itself: This sample includes further DNA sequences coding for the same CDR3. The rearrangement links TRBV5-1 to TRBJ1-2; perhaps TRBD1 as D (5 bases). CDR3 length: 16 amino acids. The germline V gene has CDR1 SGHRS and CDR2 YFSETQ. V was trimmed by 0 bases and J by 3 bases, leaving 15 bases between them. The CDR3 loop is CASSLAAGSVDYGYTF. The CDR3 coding sequence is TGCGCCAGCAGCTTGGCCGCAGGGTCCGTCGACTATGGCTACACCTTC. Full variable domain (remainder filled in from reference TRBV5-1 and TRBJ1-2): KAGVTQTPRYLIKTRGQQVTLSCSPISGHRSVSWYQQTPGQGLQFLFEYFSETQRNKGNFPGRFSGRQFSNSRSEMNVSTLELGDSALYLCASSLAAGSVDYGYTFGSGTRLTVV.

The rearrangement uses TRBV4-1 and TRBJ2-3; 12 nucleotides align to TRBD2. This CDR3 comprises 17 residues. With 5 bases clipped from V and 4 bases from J, the junction kept 10 bases outside the gene matches. Germline V gives CDR1 MGHRA, CDR2 YSYEKL. For the CDR3, the DNA is TGCGCCAGCAGCTTCCCTAGCGGGAGGGCCGGGTCAGATACGCAGTATTTT. Its translation: CASSFPSGRAGSDTQYF.

The chain employs TRBV10-3 and TRBJ1-2, with 7 bases aligning to TRBD1. Germline V gives CDR1 ENHRY, CDR2 SYGVKD. The V segment lost 6 bases and the J segment 0 bases; nucleotides outside the gene matches: 1. The CDR3 has 13 amino acids. The CDR3 bases are TGTGCCATCAGGACAGGGTCTAACTATGGCTACACCTTC. Its protein product is CAIRTGSNYGYTF.

The chain is built from TRBV4-1 and TRBJ2-1, with a possible D match to TRBD2 (5 bases). CDR3 size: 14 residues. Germline V CDR1 and CDR2: MGHRA, YSYEKL. V lost 1 base and J lost 13, with 17 bases in between. The CDR3 DNA reads as TGCGCCAGCAGCCAAGTTTCTATCTTAGGGAGACAGTTCTTC. Its protein is CASSQVSILGRQFF.

The chain combines TRBV6-5 with TRBJ1-1; unclear D gene. The CDR3 covers 14 residues. Germline V gene sequence: CDR1 MNHEY, CDR2 SVGAGI. The germline V and J ends were trimmed by 0 bases and 3 bases, with 8 bases remaining between them. CDR3 DNA: TGTGCCAGCAGTTACTCGATGAGTTACACTGAAGCTTTCTTT. It translates to CASSYSMSYTEAFF.

This rearrangement joins TRBV5-1 to TRBJ1-1, with TRBD1 as a possible D gene (6 bases). CDR1 SGHRS and CDR2 YFSETQ come from the germline V gene. The CDR3 is made up of 14 amino acids. Trimming took off 0 bases at V and 6 bases at J, with 12 bases between the two ends. The CDR3 nucleotides are TGCGCCAGCAGCTTGGGACAGGTCCAAGCTGAAGCTTTCTTT. Amino acid sequence: CASSLGQVQAEAFF.

The CDR3 bases are TGTGCCAGCAGCTTCACAGGGAGCTACACCTTC. Translation: CASSFTGSYTF. The rearrangement joins TRBV5-6 to TRBJ1-2; TRBD1 is a possible D gene (6 bases). The CDR3 contains 11 residues. Trimming took 2 bases from V and 9 from J, leaving 8 bases between them. The germline gives CDR1 SGHDT, CDR2 YYEEEE.

This chain connects TRBV18 to TRBJ2-1; 14 nucleotides line up with TRBD2. The CDR3 consists of 18 residues. Germline loops: CDR1 KGHSH, CDR2 LQKENI. V dropped 4 bases and J dropped 9; count of bases not matched to a gene: 14. In DNA, the CDR3 is TGTGCCAGCTCACTGACTAGCGGGGGGGCCGTTTTTGGAAGTGAGCAGTTCTTC. Translation: CASSLTSGGAVFGSEQFF.

This clone was detected only once. J is TRBJ1-1 and V is TRBV28; no definite D call. The germline V and J ends were trimmed by 5 bases and 3 bases, with 10 bases remaining between them. The CDR3 covers 13 residues. Germline CDR1 reads MDHEN; CDR2 reads SYDVKM. CDR3: CASSRSPDTEAFF. The CDR3 region has the DNA TGTGCCAGCAGTCGTAGTCCCGACACTGAAGCTTTCTTT.

This chain joins TRBV18 and TRBJ2-2, with TRBD1 as a possible D gene (6 bases). This CDR3 region has 14 residues. The V end was cut by 4 bases, the J end by 10 bases, with 16 bases between. The germline gives CDR1 KGHSH, CDR2 LQKENI. CDR3 sequence (DNA): TGTGCCAGCTCACGAAACCGGGGACAAGAGGAGCTGTTTTTT. It yields the protein CASSRNRGQEELFF.

The rearrangement joins TRBV10-3 to TRBJ2-1; the match to TRBD2 covers 7 bases. Germline CDR1 ENHRY, CDR2 SYGVKD. J lost 5 bases, V lost 2 bases, and 12 bases had no gene match. The CDR3 totals 17 residues. DNA of the CDR3: TGTGCCATCAGTGAGCAGTCGGGGCTAGCGGTTAACAATGAGCAGTTCTTC. Its translation: CAISEQSGLAVNNEQFF.

The chain combines TRBV9 with TRBJ2-6; D ambiguous. The ends were cut back, 3 bases at V and 4 bases at J, with 5 bases in the middle. The CDR3 consists of 13 residues. The germline CDR1 and CDR2 sequences are SGDLS and YYNGEE. DNA of the CDR3: TGTGCCAGCAGCGAGAGGGGGGCCAACGTCCTGACTTTC. This sequence encodes CASSERGANVLTF.

The chain is built from TRBV6-4 and TRBJ2-1; the match to TRBD2 covers 13 bases. The germline gives CDR1 MRHNA, CDR2 SNTAGT. J gave up 7 bases and V 0 bases, and 3 bases lay outside the gene matches. CDR3 length equals 16 residues. The CDR3: CASSDSWTSGSNEQFF. The CDR3 bases are TGTGCCAGCAGTGACTCGTGGACTAGCGGGAGTAATGAGCAGTTCTTC.

The chain combines TRBV28 with TRBJ2-1; tentative D call: TRBD1 (5 bases). Trimming stripped 8 bases from V and 10 bases from J, with 24 bases between. This CDR3 is built from 15 residues. CDR1 is MDHEN and CDR2 is SYDVKM in the germline V gene. The CDR3 DNA reads as TGTGCCAGCTGTCCTGGGGCTCGCGTCCGGGTAGAGCAGTTCTTC. Its protein product is CASCPGARVRVEQFF.

The chain has TRBV5-1 and TRBJ1-1; TRBD1 aligns across 8 bases. The CDR3 runs to 14 residues. V gave up 4 bases and J gave up 6 bases; unmatched junction bases: 8. Germline lookup yields CDR1 SGHRS and CDR2 YFSETQ. This CDR3 is CASSPGQGASEAFF. Written as DNA, the CDR3 is TGCGCCAGCAGCCCCGGACAGGGTGCTTCTGAAGCTTTCTTT.

This chain uses TRBV7-2 with TRBJ2-3, with TRBD1 matching over 8 bases. CDR1 is SGHTA, CDR2 FQGNSA, per germline. Trimming cost V 3 bases and J 2 bases; bases outside gene matches: 16. This CDR3 region has 19 residues. The CDR3 DNA is TGTGCCAGCAGCTTGACCCCTGGGGGCAGGGGGCTCCCCACAGATACGCAGTATTTT. Its translation: CASSLTPGGRGLPTDTQYF. Drawing the rest from reference TRBV7-2 and TRBJ2-3, the complete variable domain is GAGVSQSPSNKVTEKGKDVELRCDPISGHTALYWYRQSLGQGLEFLIYFQGNSAPDKSGLPSDRFSAERTGGSVSTLTIQRTQQEDSAVYLCASSLTPGGRGLPTDTQYFGPGTRLTVL.

J is TRBJ2-3 and V is TRBV10-2, with 10 bases fitting TRBD2. The CDR3 is made up of 15 amino acids. With 3 bases clipped from V and 3 bases from J, the junction kept 3 bases outside the gene matches. Germline lookup yields CDR1 WSHSY and CDR2 SAAADI. The DNA of the CDR3 is TGCGCCAGCAGTGATTTGGGACTAGCGACAGATACGCAGTATTTT. This gives the protein CASSDLGLATDTQYF.

The chain carries TRBV11-3 and TRBJ2-6; D call uncertain. Trimming took 5 bases from V and 0 from J, leaving 2 bases between them. From germline, CDR1 is SGHNT and CDR2 YENEEA. This CDR3 is built from 13 residues. CDR3 in DNA: TGTGCCAGCAGCCACTCTGGGGCCAACGTCCTGACTTTC. Protein sequence: CASSHSGANVLTF.

This sequence joins TRBV5-5 and TRBJ2-1, with 9 bases aligning to TRBD1. Trimming at V came to 4 bases and at J to 4 bases, leaving 3 bases not matched to a gene. The CDR3 sequence is 14 residues long. In germline, CDR1 is SGHKS, CDR2 YYEKEE (reference sequence). The chain's CDR3 is CASSTGQGYNEQFF. The CDR3 bases are TGTGCCAGCAGCACGGGACAGGGTTACAATGAGCAGTTCTTC.

V is TRBV5-1 and J is TRBJ2-7; a weak D match, TRBD2 (7 bases). Trimming pared 0 bases from V and 2 bases from J, leaving 15 bases between. The CDR3 contains 16 residues. Germline CDR1 is SGHRS and CDR2 is YFSETQ. DNA for the CDR3: TGCGCCAGCAGCTTGGACCCGAGGGGGGGAACCTACGAGCAGTACTTC. Its protein is CASSLDPRGGTYEQYF. Full variable domain (outside the CDR3, taken from reference TRBV5-1 and TRBJ2-7): KAGVTQTPRYLIKTRGQQVTLSCSPISGHRSVSWYQQTPGQGLQFLFEYFSETQRNKGNFPGRFSGRQFSNSRSEMNVSTLELGDSALYLCASSLDPRGGTYEQYFGPGTRLTVT.

This sequence joins TRBV2 and TRBJ1-1; TRBD1 is a possible D gene (5 bases). Germline V gene data show CDR1 as SNHLY and CDR2 as FYNNEI. The CDR3 runs to 13 residues. The CDR3 is CARFGQLNTEAFF. DNA for the CDR3: TGTGCTAGATTCGGACAACTGAACACTGAAGCTTTCTTT.

The CDR3 DNA is TGCGCCAGCAGCCAAGGGCTCACCACAGATACGCAGTATTTT. Protein: CASSQGLTTDTQYF. This chain links TRBV4-1 with TRBJ2-3; D not resolved. V lost 1 base and J lost 2, with 7 bases in between. This CDR3 is 14 amino acids long. Germline V gives CDR1 MGHRA, CDR2 YSYEKL.

This chain links TRBV5-4 with TRBJ2-2; TRBD2 aligns across 14 bases. The CDR3 has 16 amino acids. Germline V lookup: CDR1 SGHNT, CDR2 YYREEE (reference sequence). After removal of 3 bases from V and 8 bases from J, the junction contained 6 bases not matched to a gene. The CDR3: CASSSGTSGRGGELFF. Written as DNA, the CDR3 is TGTGCCAGCAGCTCCGGGACTAGCGGGAGAGGGGGGGAGCTGTTTTTT.

The chain employs TRBV28 and TRBJ2-1, with D possibly being TRBD1 (5 bases). Looked up from germline, CDR1 is MDHEN and CDR2 is SYDVKM. There are 13 residues in the CDR3. Deletions cut 5 bases from V and 3 bases from J, with 8 bases between. The CDR3 DNA is TGTGCCAGCAGTAGGGGATTCTACAATGAGCAGTTCTTC. This translates into CASSRGFYNEQFF.

This rearrangement joins TRBV27 to TRBJ1-4; no clear D gene. CDR1 is MNHEY and CDR2 is SMNVEV in the germline V gene (reference sequence). Trimming cost V 2 bases and J 7 bases, with 17 bases left between them. The CDR3 spans 16 residues. The CDR3 DNA is TGTGCCAGCAGTTTAAGTAGGCCGGAGATTGGTGAAAAACTGTTTTTT. Encoded protein: CASSLSRPEIGEKLFF.

V gene TRBV5-1 combines with J gene TRBJ1-5; D gene uncertain. The germline V gene has CDR1 SGHRS and CDR2 YFSETQ. Trimming removed 3 bases at V and 4 bases at J, with 14 bases between. The CDR3 totals 15 residues. The CDR3 loop reads CASSSGPEDNQPQHF. DNA for the CDR3: TGCGCCAGCAGCTCTGGACCGGAGGATAATCAGCCCCAGCATTTT. The full variable domain, in which reference TRBV5-1 and TRBJ1-5 provide the parts outside the CDR3, is KAGVTQTPRYLIKTRGQQVTLSCSPISGHRSVSWYQQTPGQGLQFLFEYFSETQRNKGNFPGRFSGRQFSNSRSEMNVSTLELGDSALYLCASSSGPEDNQPQHFGDGTRLSIL.